A selection of T cell receptor beta chains follows, all from one sample in a study of blood T cell repertoires in COVID-19. Assay: immunoSEQ multiplex PCR; the TCRdb copy retains only in-frame clones and omits some. Of some 400,000 clones in the sample, more than 75% are singletons; the top ten hold about 2.3%. Sequences were obtained from peripheral blood. All receptors derive from a woman aged 60 to 75 with COVID-19, enrolled during active disease. The CDR3 runs from the conserved cysteine through the conserved F or W. A D gene is named only where the DNA matches it firmly. For some rows the clone size is stated as once, few or many, or as a class when expanded; others skip it.

clone size: -; D gene: -; J gene: TRBJ2-7; CDR3 length: 17; V gene: TRBV18; CDR3 protein: CASSPQGGGGRSYEQYF; CDR3 DNA: TGTGCCAGCTCACCCCAGGGAGGGGGGGGTCGCTCCTACGAGCAGTACTTC
clone size: few; D gene: -; J gene: TRBJ2-3; CDR3 length: 11; V gene: TRBV3-1/TRBV3-2; CDR3 protein: CASSGGNTQYF; CDR3 DNA: TGTGCCAGCAGCGGGGGGAATACGCAGTATTTT
clone size: -; D gene: TRBD1; J gene: TRBJ2-7; CDR3 length: 14; V gene: TRBV2; CDR3 protein: CASNPQGAWYEQYF; CDR3 DNA: TGTGCCAGCAACCCTCAGGGGGCTTGGTACGAGCAGTACTTC
clone size: -; D gene: -; J gene: TRBJ2-3; CDR3 length: 15; V gene: TRBV5-1; CDR3 protein: CASSQRARSTDTQYF; CDR3 DNA: TGCGCCAGCAGCCAGCGGGCCAGAAGCACAGATACGCAGTATTTT
clone size: -; D gene: TRBD1; J gene: TRBJ2-5; CDR3 length: 15; V gene: TRBV5-1; CDR3 protein: CASSLVGTGLETQYF; CDR3 DNA: TGCGCCAGCAGCTTGGTAGGGACAGGGCTAGAGACCCAGTACTTC
clone size: -; D gene: -; J gene: TRBJ1-5; CDR3 length: 15; V gene: TRBV3-1/TRBV3-2; CDR3 protein: CASSQGAGVNQPQHF; CDR3 DNA: TGTGCCAGCAGCCAAGGGGCGGGGGTTAATCAGCCCCAGCATTTT
clone size: -; D gene: -; J gene: TRBJ2-1; CDR3 length: 14; V gene: TRBV24-1; CDR3 protein: CATSGRQGNNEQFF; CDR3 DNA: TGTGCCACCAGCGGGCGCCAGGGTAACAATGAGCAGTTCTTC
clone size: -; D gene: TRBD1; J gene: TRBJ1-4; CDR3 length: 13; V gene: TRBV12-3/TRBV12-4; CDR3 protein: CASSGTGDEKLFF; CDR3 DNA: TGTGCCAGCAGCGGGACAGGGGACGAAAAACTGTTTTTT
clone size: -; D gene: -; J gene: TRBJ1-4; CDR3 length: 15; V gene: TRBV6-2/TRBV6-3; CDR3 protein: CASSYSSGYNEKLFF; CDR3 DNA: TGTGCCAGCAGTTACTCCTCAGGCTACAATGAAAAACTGTTTTTT
clone size: -; D gene: TRBD2; J gene: TRBJ2-1; CDR3 length: 15; V gene: TRBV3-1/TRBV3-2; CDR3 protein: CASSGGVRVRDEQFF; CDR3 DNA: TGTGCCAGCAGCGGGGGGGTCCGGGTACGCGATGAGCAGTTCTTC
clone size: -; D gene: TRBD2; J gene: TRBJ2-2; CDR3 length: 16; V gene: TRBV5-1; CDR3 protein: CASSPTRGANTGELFF; CDR3 DNA: TGCGCCAGCAGCCCCACGCGGGGGGCGAACACCGGGGAGCTGTTTTTT
clone size: once; D gene: TRBD1; J gene: TRBJ1-3; CDR3 length: 15; V gene: TRBV29-1; CDR3 protein: CSAGGTGNSGNTIYF; CDR3 DNA: TGCAGCGCGGGGGGGACAGGGAACTCTGGAAACACCATATATTTT
clone size: -; D gene: -; J gene: TRBJ1-2; CDR3 length: 12; V gene: TRBV15; CDR3 protein: CATSSEGYGYTF; CDR3 DNA: TGTGCCACCAGCAGTGAGGGCTATGGCTACACCTTC
clone size: -; D gene: -; J gene: TRBJ1-6; CDR3 length: 15; V gene: TRBV9; CDR3 protein: CASSPDPGENSPLHF; CDR3 DNA: TGTGCCAGCAGCCCAGACCCAGGGGAAAATTCACCCCTCCACTTT
clone size: -; D gene: TRBD1; J gene: TRBJ1-2; CDR3 length: 13; V gene: TRBV5-8; CDR3 protein: CASSLQGARGYTF; CDR3 DNA: TGTGCCAGCAGCTTGCAGGGGGCGCGAGGCTACACCTTC
clone size: -; D gene: -; J gene: TRBJ1-4; CDR3 length: 15; V gene: TRBV5-1; CDR3 protein: CASSLGRGLGEKLFF; CDR3 DNA: TGCGCCAGCAGCTTGGGTCGCGGTCTTGGTGAAAAACTGTTTTTT
clone size: few; D gene: TRBD1; J gene: TRBJ1-1; CDR3 length: 14; V gene: TRBV5-4; CDR3 protein: CASSLTGGNTEAFF; CDR3 DNA: TGTGCCAGCAGCTTGACAGGGGGGAACACTGAAGCTTTCTTT
clone size: -; D gene: -; J gene: TRBJ1-1; CDR3 length: 14; V gene: TRBV4-2; CDR3 protein: CASSQGRVGTEAFF; CDR3 DNA: TGTGCCAGCAGCCAAGGCAGGGTAGGGACTGAAGCTTTCTTT
clone size: -; D gene: -; J gene: TRBJ2-7; CDR3 length: 13; V gene: TRBV11-2; CDR3 protein: CASSSEDGGEQYF; CDR3 DNA: TGTGCCAGCAGTTCAGAGGACGGGGGCGAGCAGTACTTC
clone size: -; D gene: TRBD1; J gene: TRBJ1-2; CDR3 length: 13; V gene: TRBV28; CDR3 protein: CASSLTGGYGYTF; CDR3 DNA: TGTGCCAGCAGTTTAACAGGGGGCTATGGCTACACCTTC
clone size: -; D gene: -; J gene: TRBJ2-1; CDR3 length: 16; V gene: TRBV7-3; CDR3 protein: CASSLLPASGYNEQFF; CDR3 DNA: TGTGCCAGCAGCTTACTGCCGGCCTCGGGTTACAATGAGCAGTTCTTC
clone size: -; D gene: TRBD1; J gene: TRBJ2-3; CDR3 length: 16; V gene: TRBV9; CDR3 protein: CASSQRGDRGADTQYF; CDR3 DNA: TGTGCCAGCAGCCAACGTGGGGACAGGGGCGCAGATACGCAGTATTTT
clone size: -; D gene: -; J gene: TRBJ2-1; CDR3 length: 13; V gene: TRBV25-1; CDR3 protein: CASGDSRPSEQFF; CDR3 DNA: TGTGCCAGCGGAGACTCCCGACCCTCAGAGCAGTTCTTC
clone size: -; D gene: TRBD1; J gene: TRBJ1-4; CDR3 length: 14; V gene: TRBV18; CDR3 protein: CASSPTGYDEKLFF; CDR3 DNA: TGTGCCAGCTCACCGACAGGGTATGATGAAAAACTGTTTTTT
clone size: -; D gene: TRBD1; J gene: TRBJ1-3; CDR3 length: 15; V gene: TRBV3-1/TRBV3-2; CDR3 protein: CASSPWQGALDTIYF; CDR3 DNA: TGTGCCAGCAGCCCGTGGCAGGGGGCGCTCGACACCATATATTTT
clone size: -; D gene: -; J gene: TRBJ1-3; CDR3 length: 15; V gene: TRBV28; CDR3 protein: CASSLVSVSGNTIYF; CDR3 DNA: TGTGCCAGCAGTTTGGTGAGCGTCTCTGGAAACACCATATATTTT
clone size: -; D gene: TRBD1; J gene: TRBJ1-3; CDR3 length: 15; V gene: TRBV5-1; CDR3 protein: CASSLVRGGGNTIYF; CDR3 DNA: TGCGCCAGCAGCTTAGTTAGAGGGGGCGGAAACACCATATATTTT
clone size: -; D gene: TRBD1; J gene: TRBJ1-1; CDR3 length: 13; V gene: TRBV18; CDR3 protein: CASSMGQGAGAFF; CDR3 DNA: TGTGCCAGCTCAATGGGACAGGGGGCTGGAGCTTTCTTT
clone size: once; D gene: TRBD1; J gene: TRBJ2-7; CDR3 length: 14; V gene: TRBV5-1; CDR3 protein: CASSPRDRGYEQYF; CDR3 DNA: TGCGCCAGCAGCCCCCGGGACAGGGGGTACGAGCAGTACTTC
clone size: -; D gene: -; J gene: TRBJ1-1; CDR3 length: 14; V gene: TRBV5-1; CDR3 protein: CASSLGGANTEAFF; CDR3 DNA: TGCGCCAGCAGCTTAGGAGGGGCTAACACTGAAGCTTTCTTT
clone size: few; D gene: -; J gene: TRBJ1-1; CDR3 length: 15; V gene: TRBV27; CDR3 protein: CASQDTPGHPNEAFF; CDR3 DNA: TGTGCCAGTCAAGATACCCCGGGACACCCCAATGAAGCTTTCTTT
clone size: -; D gene: TRBD1; J gene: TRBJ2-4; CDR3 length: 16; V gene: TRBV18; CDR3 protein: CASSPRWDRGGNIQYF; CDR3 DNA: TGTGCCAGCTCACCTAGATGGGACAGGGGCGGAAACATTCAGTACTTC
clone size: -; D gene: -; J gene: TRBJ1-4; CDR3 length: 18; V gene: TRBV11-2; CDR3 protein: CASSLGPVVGTKNEKLFF; CDR3 DNA: TGTGCCAGCAGCTTAGGCCCGGTAGTGGGCACGAAGAATGAAAAACTGTTTTTT
clone size: -; D gene: -; J gene: TRBJ1-1; CDR3 length: 11; V gene: TRBV9; CDR3 protein: CASSAGGAAFF; CDR3 DNA: TGTGCCAGCAGCGCTGGAGGAGCGGCTTTCTTT
clone size: -; D gene: -; J gene: TRBJ1-4; CDR3 length: 14; V gene: TRBV7-6; CDR3 protein: CASSLMIANEKLFF; CDR3 DNA: TGTGCCAGCAGCTTAATGATAGCTAATGAAAAACTGTTTTTT
clone size: -; D gene: TRBD1; J gene: TRBJ1-1; CDR3 length: 13; V gene: TRBV7-9; CDR3 protein: CAGGTVMNTEAFF; CDR3 DNA: TGTGCCGGGGGGACAGTGATGAACACTGAAGCTTTCTTT
clone size: -; D gene: -; J gene: TRBJ1-2; CDR3 length: 14; V gene: TRBV2; CDR3 protein: CASSSTRDNHGYTF; CDR3 DNA: TGTGCCAGCAGTTCAACCCGGGACAATCATGGCTACACCTTC
clone size: few; D gene: TRBD1; J gene: TRBJ1-2; CDR3 length: 14; V gene: TRBV29-1; CDR3 protein: CSVPTGQGAYGYTF; CDR3 DNA: TGCAGCGTCCCAACCGGACAGGGTGCCTATGGCTACACCTTC
clone size: -; D gene: TRBD2; J gene: TRBJ2-2; CDR3 length: 19; V gene: TRBV3-1/TRBV3-2; CDR3 protein: CASSQETVASGVNTGELFF; CDR3 DNA: TGTGCCAGCAGCCAAGAAACCGTAGCTAGCGGGGTGAACACCGGGGAGCTGTTTTTT
clone size: -; D gene: -; J gene: TRBJ1-2; CDR3 length: 13; V gene: TRBV12-3/TRBV12-4; CDR3 protein: CASSPHNRYGYTF; CDR3 DNA: TGTGCCAGCAGTCCCCACAACCGCTATGGCTACACCTTC
clone size: -; D gene: TRBD1; J gene: TRBJ1-1; CDR3 length: 13; V gene: TRBV27; CDR3 protein: CASGYRGNTEAFF; CDR3 DNA: TGTGCCAGCGGGTACAGGGGGAACACTGAAGCTTTCTTT
clone size: -; D gene: TRBD1; J gene: TRBJ1-1; CDR3 length: 15; V gene: TRBV5-1; CDR3 protein: CASSSIGQGVTEAFF; CDR3 DNA: TGCGCCAGCAGCTCCATAGGACAGGGAGTCACTGAAGCTTTCTTT
clone size: -; D gene: -; J gene: TRBJ2-3; CDR3 length: 15; V gene: TRBV6-5; CDR3 protein: CASSPSRGRSDTQYF; CDR3 DNA: TGTGCCAGCAGTCCCTCACGGGGGAGGTCAGATACGCAGTATTTT
clone size: -; D gene: -; J gene: TRBJ2-3; CDR3 length: 14; V gene: TRBV11-2; CDR3 protein: CASSGSRAPDTQYF; CDR3 DNA: TGTGCCAGCAGCGGGTCGCGGGCCCCAGATACGCAGTATTTT
clone size: -; D gene: TRBD1; J gene: TRBJ2-7; CDR3 length: 17; V gene: TRBV29-1; CDR3 protein: CSVESGTGGTRGDEQYF; CDR3 DNA: TGCAGCGTTGAGTCCGGGACAGGGGGAACCCGAGGGGACGAGCAGTACTTC
clone size: -; D gene: -; J gene: TRBJ1-1; CDR3 length: 13; V gene: TRBV3-1/TRBV3-2; CDR3 protein: CASSLQGNTEAFF; CDR3 DNA: TGTGCCAGCAGCCTTCAGGGGAACACTGAAGCTTTCTTT
clone size: -; D gene: TRBD1; J gene: TRBJ2-5; CDR3 length: 14; V gene: TRBV18; CDR3 protein: CASSRQGTQETQYF; CDR3 DNA: TGTGCCAGCTCAAGACAGGGGACCCAAGAGACCCAGTACTTC
clone size: -; D gene: -; J gene: TRBJ1-1; CDR3 length: 13; V gene: TRBV18; CDR3 protein: CASSPRLTPEAFF; CDR3 DNA: TGTGCCAGCTCACCACGACTTACCCCGGAAGCTTTCTTT
clone size: -; D gene: -; J gene: TRBJ2-1; CDR3 length: 13; V gene: TRBV19; CDR3 protein: CASSGIHRSEQFF; CDR3 DNA: TGTGCCAGTAGTGGAATTCACCGGAGTGAGCAGTTCTTC
clone size: few; D gene: -; J gene: TRBJ1-5; CDR3 length: 15; V gene: TRBV7-2; CDR3 protein: CASSLLEGFNQPQHF; CDR3 DNA: TGTGCCAGCAGCTTATTGGAGGGGTTCAATCAGCCCCAGCATTTT
clone size: -; D gene: TRBD1; J gene: TRBJ1-4; CDR3 length: 13; V gene: TRBV2; CDR3 protein: CASRQGATEKLFF; CDR3 DNA: TGTGCCAGCCGACAGGGGGCGACAGAAAAACTGTTTTTT
clone size: -; D gene: TRBD1; J gene: TRBJ1-4; CDR3 length: 16; V gene: TRBV11-2; CDR3 protein: CASSPGQGTGNEKLFF; CDR3 DNA: TGTGCCAGCAGCCCCGGACAGGGGACGGGTAATGAAAAACTGTTTTTT
clone size: -; D gene: -; J gene: TRBJ1-2; CDR3 length: 17; V gene: TRBV10-3; CDR3 protein: CAISEGPVGRLGYGYTF; CDR3 DNA: TGTGCCATCAGTGAAGGCCCTGTAGGGAGGCTAGGCTATGGCTACACCTTC
clone size: -; D gene: TRBD1; J gene: TRBJ2-3; CDR3 length: 13; V gene: TRBV5-1; CDR3 protein: CASSAQGVDTQYF; CDR3 DNA: TGCGCCAGCAGCGCCCAGGGGGTTGATACGCAGTATTTT
clone size: -; D gene: -; J gene: TRBJ1-1; CDR3 length: 14; V gene: TRBV3-1/TRBV3-2; CDR3 protein: CASSHHGSRTEAFF; CDR3 DNA: TGTGCCAGCAGCCATCACGGTTCCCGCACTGAAGCTTTCTTT